The 5 T cell receptor beta chains reported below all come from one sample, sequenced in a study of tumor-infiltrating lymphocytes in localized non-small cell lung cancer. Data came from immunoSEQ multiplex PCR; TCRdb stores just in-frame clones and leaves some out. Among around 25,000 clones listed, just under 75% were seen once. Sequenced material: lung tumor tissue. These receptors were taken from a human donor with non-small cell lung cancer.

The chain links TRBV2 to TRBJ1-4; a weak D match, TRBD1 (5 bases). Between the trimmed V and J ends, which lost 8 bases and 5 bases, there was a span of 15 bases. This CDR3 has 14 amino acids. In germline, CDR1 is SNHLY, CDR2 FYNNEI. CDR3 sequence: CASVPGLRNEKLFF. The CDR3 DNA reads TGTGCCAGCGTCCCGGGACTGCGAAATGAAAAACTGTTTTTT.

The chain has TRBV5-1 and TRBJ2-4, with TRBD1 matching over 7 bases. The CDR3 is made up of 17 amino acids. Trimming cost V 2 bases and J 1 base; bases outside gene matches: 9. Germline values: CDR1 SGHRS, CDR2 YFSETQ. The CDR3 sequence: CASSFRTGASAKNIQYF. In nucleotides, the CDR3 is TGCGCCAGCAGCTTCCGCACAGGGGCATCGGCCAAAAACATTCAGTACTTC.

The V and J genes are TRBV6-5 and TRBJ2-2; the D is unclear. Germline V gene data show CDR1 as MNHEY and CDR2 as SVGAGI. V shed 6 bases and J shed 5 bases, with 7 bases lying between them. The CDR3 extends over 12 amino acids. CDR3 sequence: CASRLGTGELFF. The CDR3 DNA is TGTGCCAGCAGATTAGGGACCGGGGAGCTGTTTTTT.

The V and J genes are TRBV6-5 and TRBJ2-5, with no clear D. CDR1 and CDR2 from the germline V gene are MNHEY and SVGAGI. The CDR3 loop spans 14 amino acids. Trimming shortened V by 0 bases and J by 5 bases, and 10 bases separated the two germline ends. In nucleotides, the CDR3 is TGTGCCAGCAGTTACTCACGTAGGTCCGAGACCCAGTACTTC. Protein product: CASSYSRRSETQYF.

The CDR3 bases are TGCGCCAGCAGCTTGGGAGGAGGGAACTATGGCTACACCTTC. Amino acid sequence: CASSLGGGNYGYTF. The chain links TRBV5-1 to TRBJ1-2, with D uncertain. Trimming removed 0 bases from V and 2 bases from J, with 8 bases in between. The CDR3 sequence is 14 residues long. Germline CDR1 and CDR2: SGHRS and YFSETQ.